The T cell receptor (beta chain) described here comes from a study of cytomegalovirus exposure and HLA in healthy donors. On the study more broadly: Tens of millions of unique TCRs from HLA-typed donors were held in an early data release.

Concerning this clone itself: As yet, its antigen is unknown.

Primers: 60 Vbeta forward and 13 Jbeta reverse. Method: immunoSEQ multiplex PCR; TCRdb's copy keeps in-frame clones and lacks some. The sample has about 120,000 clones; 65% to 90% are singletons. Study-wide results and limits: Most TCR sequences showed up rarely, but some public TCRs showed up in many donors. Reportedly, cytomegalovirus status was diagnosed with high sensitivity and specificity. A later analysis linked around 17,000 TCR beta sequences to HLA alleles at 0.05 false discovery rate.

Per the germline V gene, CDR1 is SGHDN and CDR2 is FVKESK. V was trimmed by 0 bases and J by 3 bases, leaving 6 bases between them. CDR3 length equals 13 residues. The TCR comes from a woman aged 25 to 39 in good health and CMV-seronegative. Sequencing was done on a sample of PBMCs. The J gene is TRBJ2-7, the V gene TRBV14; no reliable D call. The CDR3 sequence: CASSQESYYEQYF. The CDR3, as DNA: TGTGCCAGCAGCCAAGAATCCTACTACGAGCAGTACTTC.